The next 20 T cell receptor beta chains were all read from a single sample in a study of shared clonotypes between healthy human individuals. Sequencing used immunoSEQ multiplex PCR; TCRdb keeps in-frame clones, though not all of them. The sample holds nearly 600,000 clones, around 95% seen once. In the naive CD8 group, cells lacked CD45RO and were positively selected for CCR7, so terminally differentiated effector memory CD45RA+ cells were left out. The specimen sequenced was naive CD8+ T cells sorted from blood. The receptors were sampled from a woman aged 25-40 years in good health.

The chain combines TRBV6-5 with TRBJ2-2; 8 bases align to TRBD1. CDR3 length equals 16 residues. Trimming removed 0 bases from V and 5 bases from J; junction bases left unmatched: 5. Germline V lookup: CDR1 MNHEY, CDR2 SVGAGI. The CDR3 DNA reads as TGTGCCAGCAGTTACTCGGCTGGACAGGGTACCGGGGAGCTGTTTTTT. This codes for CASSYSAGQGTGELFF.

J is TRBJ2-1 and V is TRBV27; D ambiguous. Per the germline V gene, CDR1 is MNHEY and CDR2 is SMNVEV (reference sequence). The V and J ends lost 2 bases and 6 bases respectively, with 8 bases between them. This CDR3 region has 13 residues. CDR3 in DNA: TGTGCCAGCAGTTTAGGGCCTCTCAATGAGCAGTTCTTC. Protein sequence: CASSLGPLNEQFF.

The J gene is TRBJ2-7, the V gene TRBV27; 9 nucleotides agree with TRBD1. CDR1 is MNHEY and CDR2 is SMNVEV in the germline V gene (reference sequence). The CDR3 extends over 15 amino acids. J gave up 3 bases and V 3 bases, and 6 bases lay outside the gene matches. The CDR3 region is CASSFIGTGIYEQYF. In nucleotides, the CDR3 is TGTGCCAGCAGTTTTATTGGGACAGGGATCTACGAGCAGTACTTC.

This rearrangement joins TRBV25-1 to TRBJ1-1; D possibly corresponds to TRBD1 (5 bases). V lost 5 bases, J lost 4 bases, and 8 bases lay in between. Looked up from germline, CDR1 is MGHDK and CDR2 is SYGVNS. CDR3 size: 12 residues. DNA of the CDR3: TGTGCCAGCAGTACGGGGGGCACTGAAGCTTTCTTT. Its protein product is CASSTGGTEAFF.

This rearrangement joins TRBV6-1 to TRBJ1-2; no reliable D call. The germline CDR1 and CDR2 sequences are MNHNS and SASEGT. This CDR3 contains 14 residues. V shed 4 bases and J shed 4 bases, with 13 bases lying between them. The CDR3 region is CASSGRVLLYGYTF. The CDR3 DNA sequence: TGTGCCAGCAGTGGCCGGGTCCTTCTCTATGGCTACACCTTC.

The chain combines TRBV11-3 with TRBJ2-3, with 14 bases that match TRBD2. Germline V gene data show CDR1 as SGHNT and CDR2 as YENEEA. The junction had 5 bases not matched to a gene; V was cut back by 1 base and J by 2 bases. This CDR3 region has 18 residues. CDR3 sequence reads: CASSLAGTSGRFTDTQYF. The CDR3 bases are TGTGCCAGCAGCTTAGCAGGGACTAGCGGGAGATTCACAGATACGCAGTATTTT.

V usage is TRBV5-6 and J usage is TRBJ2-7, with a tentative D call TRBD2 (5 bases). The CDR3 has 14 residues. Germline CDR1 reads SGHDT; CDR2 reads YYEEEE. The V end was cut by 1 base, the J end by 3 bases, with 11 bases between. The CDR3 loop is CASSLWEPLYEQYF. CDR3 DNA: TGTGCCAGCAGCTTGTGGGAGCCCCTCTACGAGCAGTACTTC.

The chain combines TRBV28 with TRBJ2-7; TRBD1 agrees at 9 bases. The CDR3 is made up of 14 amino acids. Trimming cost V 5 bases and J 5 bases; bases outside gene matches: 7. Germline CDR1 reads MDHEN; CDR2 reads SYDVKM. DNA for the CDR3: TGTGCCAGCAGTCCTCTAGGACAGGGGAACGAGCAGTACTTC. Translating gives CASSPLGQGNEQYF. The full variable domain, its missing parts supplied by reference TRBV28 and TRBJ2-7, is DVKVTQSSRYLVKRTGEKVFLECVQDMDHENMFWYRQDPGLGLRLIYFSYDVKMKEKGDIPEGYSVSREKKERFSLILESASTNQTSMYLCASSPLGQGNEQYFGPGTRLTVT.

The chain links TRBV4-1 to TRBJ2-1; TRBD2 matches at 7 bases. Germline CDR1 reads MGHRA; CDR2 reads YSYEKL. This CDR3 spans 16 amino acids. The junction had 8 bases not matched to a gene; V was cut back by 1 base and J by 5 bases. The DNA of the CDR3 is TGCGCCAGCAGCCAAGCGGGGAGGGGTTGGGACAATGAGCAGTTCTTC. It encodes CASSQAGRGWDNEQFF.

The sample holds one count of this clone. The rearrangement uses TRBV10-1 and TRBJ1-1; weak D call: TRBD1 (6 bases). V dropped 5 bases and J dropped 5 bases, with 18 bases sitting between them. The CDR3 is made up of 15 amino acids. The V gene's germline CDR1 is WNHNN and CDR2 SYGVQD (reference sequence). The CDR3 sequence: CASSPLAGARTEAFF. The CDR3 DNA reads TGCGCCAGCAGTCCCCTCGCGGGGGCGAGGACTGAAGCTTTCTTT.

The genes are TRBV27 and TRBJ2-3; the D is unclear. The CDR3 length is 13 residues. Germline V gene lookup returns CDR1 MNHEY and CDR2 SMNVEV (reference sequence). The germline V and J ends were trimmed by 4 bases and 4 bases, with 9 bases remaining between them. The CDR3 spells CASSYLEADTQYF. The CDR3 region has the DNA TGTGCCAGCAGTTACCTAGAGGCAGATACGCAGTATTTT.

The chain carries TRBV5-1 and TRBJ1-4; D is unclear. Germline CDR1 SGHRS, CDR2 YFSETQ. The CDR3 is made up of 15 amino acids. V lost 3 bases and J 7 bases, leaving 16 bases between the germline ends. CDR3 in DNA: TGCGCCAGCAGCTGGGAGAGTCCAACTGTTGAAAAACTGTTTTTT. This gives the protein CASSWESPTVEKLFF.

This chain uses TRBV5-1 with TRBJ2-7, with no clear D. The CDR3 is 15 amino acids. Germline V gene sequence: CDR1 SGHRS, CDR2 YFSETQ. V was cut by 0 bases and J by 0 bases, with 10 bases left in between. CDR3 sequence (DNA): TGCGCCAGCAGCTTGGTTGGCAGGCTCTCCTACGAGCAGTACTTC. Its translation: CASSLVGRLSYEQYF.

The J gene is TRBJ2-5, the V gene TRBV28, with 10 bases matching TRBD2. The ends lost 2 bases at V and 2 bases at J; junction bases unmatched: 8. Germline lookup yields CDR1 MDHEN and CDR2 SYDVKM. This CDR3 region has 17 residues. CDR3 sequence: CASSLIGGLAEQETQYF. The DNA for the CDR3 is TGTGCCAGCAGTTTAATCGGAGGACTAGCGGAGCAAGAGACCCAGTACTTC.

The CDR3 nucleotides are TGTGCCAGCAGCCCCGACAGATCCAATCAGCCCCAGCATTTT. This codes for CASSPDRSNQPQHF. The chain links TRBV28 to TRBJ1-5; maybe TRBD1 (5 bases). Trimming took off 6 bases at V and 3 bases at J, with 12 bases between the two ends. CDR3 length: 14 residues. CDR1 and CDR2 from the germline V gene are MDHEN and SYDVKM.

The chain has TRBV4-2 and TRBJ2-5, with D unclear. Germline V gives CDR1 LGHNA, CDR2 YNFKEQ. The CDR3 covers 17 residues. V was clipped by 0 bases and J by 4 bases, with 18 bases between them. The CDR3 loop is CASSQERGGTGGETQYF. As DNA, the CDR3 is TGTGCCAGCAGCCAAGAGCGAGGCGGTACGGGCGGAGAGACCCAGTACTTC.

The chain is built from TRBV7-8 and TRBJ2-7; 7 bases fit TRBD2. The germline V gene encodes CDR1 SGHVS and CDR2 FQNEAQ. V shed 5 bases, J shed 6 bases, and the junction held 13 bases outside the gene matches. CDR3 length: 15 residues. CDR3 sequence reads: CASSRSSGPEVEQYF. For the CDR3, the DNA is TGTGCCAGCAGCAGGTCTAGCGGCCCTGAGGTCGAGCAGTACTTC.

The chain recombines TRBV19 with TRBJ1-5, with D maybe TRBD1 (5 bases). V lost 4 bases and J 6 bases, leaving 28 bases between the germline ends. The CDR3 consists of 19 residues. Germline V CDR1 and CDR2: LNHDA, SQIVND (reference sequence). The CDR3 region is CASSKGIGDVGYFSQPQHF. The DNA of the CDR3 is TGTGCCAGTAGTAAGGGGATCGGGGACGTCGGCTATTTCTCTCAGCCCCAGCATTTT. Variable domain in full (rest from reference TRBV19 and TRBJ1-5): DGGITQSPKYLFRKEGQNVTLSCEQNLNHDAMYWYRQDPGQGLRLIYYSQIVNDFQKGDIAEGYSVSREKKESFPLTVTSAQKNPTAFYLCASSKGIGDVGYFSQPQHFGDGTRLSIL.

The CDR3 protein is CASSLNYFAGGWQETQYF. DNA of the CDR3: TGTGCCAGCAGTTTAAATTACTTTGCGGGAGGGTGGCAAGAGACCCAGTACTTC. V usage is TRBV27 and J usage is TRBJ2-5, with TRBD2 identical over 9 bases. Germline loops: CDR1 MNHEY, CDR2 SMNVEV (reference sequence). With 2 bases clipped from V and 2 bases from J, the junction kept 12 bases outside the gene matches. This CDR3 spans 18 amino acids.

This chain links TRBV27 with TRBJ2-7, with 12 bases identical to TRBD2. The germline V gene has CDR1 MNHEY and CDR2 SMNVEV (reference sequence). CDR3 length: 14 residues. Trimming cost V 5 bases and J 3 bases; bases outside gene matches: 2. CDR3 nucleotides: TGTGCCAGCAGTGTGACTAGCGGGAGCTACGAGCAGTACTTC. It codes for CASSVTSGSYEQYF.